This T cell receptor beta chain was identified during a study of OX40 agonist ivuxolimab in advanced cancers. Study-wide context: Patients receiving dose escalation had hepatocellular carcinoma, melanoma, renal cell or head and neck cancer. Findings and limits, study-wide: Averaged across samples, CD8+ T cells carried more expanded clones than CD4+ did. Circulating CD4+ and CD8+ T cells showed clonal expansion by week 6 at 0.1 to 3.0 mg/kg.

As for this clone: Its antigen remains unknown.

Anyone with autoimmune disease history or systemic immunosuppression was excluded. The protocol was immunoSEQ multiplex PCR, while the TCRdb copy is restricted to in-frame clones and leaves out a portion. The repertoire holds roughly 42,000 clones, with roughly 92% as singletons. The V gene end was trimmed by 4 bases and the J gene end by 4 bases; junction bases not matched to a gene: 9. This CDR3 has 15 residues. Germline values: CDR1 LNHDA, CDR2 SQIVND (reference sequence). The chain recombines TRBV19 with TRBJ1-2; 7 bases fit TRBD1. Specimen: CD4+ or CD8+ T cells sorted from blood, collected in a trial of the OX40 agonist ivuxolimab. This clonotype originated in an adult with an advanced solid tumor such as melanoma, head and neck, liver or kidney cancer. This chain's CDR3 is CASSKYGTESYGYTF. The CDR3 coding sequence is TGTGCCAGTAGTAAGTACGGGACAGAGTCCTATGGCTACACCTTC.